Described below is a single T cell receptor (beta chain) sequence and its context. As yet, its antigen is unknown. Survey level was the resolution at which the v3.0 immunoSEQ assay ran. Clones were sequenced by immunoSEQ multiplex PCR, and TCRdb holds only the in-frame ones, with some missing. The sample has 25,000 to 30,000 clones; 86% are singletons. This specimen comes from a study of long-term antiretroviral therapy in people with HIV. Overall study results and limits: An increase in diversity followed ART, yet levels stayed below transplant donor controls.

CDR3 length: 15 amino acids. CDR1 is MNHNS and CDR2 is SASEGT in the germline V gene. V dropped 7 bases and J dropped 1; count of bases not matched to a gene: 4. At minimum, one pre-ART and two post-ART PBMC samples were obtained from each donor. V and J are TRBV6-1 and TRBJ2-2, with TRBD1 matching over 9 bases. The TCR sequence derives from a man aged 35-49 years with HIV. The sequencing here drew on unsorted PBMCs, taken more than 2.6 years after starting antiretroviral therapy. CDR3 residues: CASKTGGKNTGELFF. The CDR3 bases are TGTGCCAGCAAGACAGGGGGGAAGAACACCGGGGAGCTGTTTTTT.